This T cell receptor beta chain was profiled in a study of response to subunit inactivated influenza vaccine. Study-level findings and limits: Each seasonal influenza vaccination recruits few new T cells, the authors suggested.

This clonotype was picked up a small number of times. The antigen is unknown. CDR1 is SGDLS, CDR2 YYNGEE, per germline. This CDR3 is built from 15 residues. Trimming pared 0 bases from V and 0 bases from J, leaving 10 bases between. TCRdb reanalysed the RT-PCR reads using MiXCR and keeps one entry per CDR3 protein. The sample gives over 650,000 distinct CDR3 sequences, approximately 18% of which show up once; under 13% is in the top ten. Sample: PBMCs from blood, taken more than 4 days after vaccination. The gene calls are TRBV9 and TRBJ2-7, with D hard to call. The receptor was derived from a man aged 45-60 years who received an inactivated influenza vaccine. CDR3 in DNA: TGTGCCAGCAGCGTAGGTGGCGGATTCTCCTACGAGCAGTACTTC. Translation gives CASSVGGGFSYEQYF.